This TCR beta chain was found in a study of blood T cell repertoires in COVID-19. This table comes from immunoSEQ multiplex PCR, and its TCRdb copy is limited to in-frame clones, with some not included. The repertoire holds approximately 190,000 clones, with around nine tenths as singletons. There are 12 residues in the CDR3. With V trimmed by 11 bases and J by 2 bases, 5 bases remained unmatched. The germline V gene has CDR1 SNHLY and CDR2 FYNNEI. This clonotype originated in a woman in her forties who had recovered from COVID-19. The rearrangement joins TRBV2 to TRBJ1-1; TRBD1 agrees at 7 bases. Sequences were obtained from peripheral blood. CDR3 protein: CAQQGLNTEAFF. CDR3 nucleotides: TGTGCCCAACAGGGGCTCAACACTGAAGCTTTCTTT.